This T cell receptor beta chain was sequenced for a study of radiotherapy plus CTLA-4 blockade in lung cancer. Study-wide background: About a sixth of enrolled patients responded objectively, and roughly 31% had disease control.

The length of the CDR3 is 13 residues. The germline V gene has CDR1 SNHLY and CDR2 FYNNEI. With 7 bases removed from V and 2 bases from J, the gap between germline ends came to 11 bases. The method was immunoSEQ multiplex PCR; TCRdb's version includes in-frame clones alone and lacks a portion of them. The sample consists of approximately 99,000 clones, around 88% of them appearing once. Study observations and caveats: Interferon-beta, together with early blood T cell clone dynamics, reportedly best predicted response.

This clone appeared once. Its antigen is not known. In chemo-refractory metastatic non-small-cell lung cancer, patients got ipilimumab CTLA-4 blockade together with focal radiation. The chain has TRBV2 and TRBJ1-1; D gene unclear. This TCR was sampled from a human donor with non-small cell lung cancer that progressed on radiotherapy plus ipilimumab. Sample: peripheral blood, taken from a patient treated with radiotherapy plus ipilimumab. DNA for the CDR3: TGTGCCAGCATTTTCCACCCAAACACTGAAGCTTTCTTT. Translation: CASIFHPNTEAFF.